This T cell receptor (beta chain) was identified in a study of graft-versus-host responses after intestinal transplantation. The overall study: Every transplant recipient was induced with anti-thymocyte globulin, then maintained on tacrolimus and steroids for roughly 3 years. Study-wide results and caveats: Within allografts, high graft-versus-host to host-versus-graft clonal ratios were seen among patients with graft-donor T cell macrochimerism. HvG clone declines early post-transplant were associated with peak circulating GvH levels. GvH clones turned up in recipient marrow; some had shown up first in ileum or blood.

The germline V gene has CDR1 LNHDA and CDR2 SQIVND (reference sequence). V was trimmed by 4 bases and J by 5 bases, leaving 11 bases between them. The CDR3 loop spans 14 amino acids. As concerns this clone: As yet, its antigen is unknown.

Libraries were prepared by immunoSEQ multiplex PCR; TCRdb keeps only in-frame clonotypes and omits some of them. Seen here are about 54,000 clones, less than 95% observed once, and the top ten hold approximately 5.1%. This sequence originates from a human patient who received an intestinal transplant, so some T cells may come from the graft donor. The sample in question was PBMCs, obtained 650 to 680 days after intestinal transplant. The rearrangement uses TRBV19 and TRBJ1-4; D remains unclear. The CDR3 loop reads CASSTGRLNEKLFF. As DNA, the CDR3 is TGTGCCAGTAGTACAGGACGGTTAAATGAAAAACTGTTTTTT.